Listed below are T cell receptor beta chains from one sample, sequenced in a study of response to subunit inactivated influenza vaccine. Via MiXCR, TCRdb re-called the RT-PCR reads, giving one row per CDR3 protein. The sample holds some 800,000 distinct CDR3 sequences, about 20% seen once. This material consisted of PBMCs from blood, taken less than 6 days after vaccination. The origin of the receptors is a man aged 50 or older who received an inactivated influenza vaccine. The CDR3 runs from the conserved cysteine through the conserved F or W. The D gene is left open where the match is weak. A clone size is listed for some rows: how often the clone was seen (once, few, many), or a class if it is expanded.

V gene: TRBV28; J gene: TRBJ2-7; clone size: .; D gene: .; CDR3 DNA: TGTGCCAGCAGGGGACGAGCCACAACCTACGAGCAGTACTTC; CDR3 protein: CASRGRATTYEQYF
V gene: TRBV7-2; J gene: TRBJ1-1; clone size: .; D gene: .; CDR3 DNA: TGTGCCAGCAGCTTGGGAGGGCGGCTTGAAGCTTTCTTT; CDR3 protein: CASSLGGRLEAFF
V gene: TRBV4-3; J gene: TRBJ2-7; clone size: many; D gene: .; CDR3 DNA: TGCGCCAGCAGCCTCCGTAAAGGGCTAGTTAGATACGAGCAGTACTTC; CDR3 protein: CASSLRKGLVRYEQYF
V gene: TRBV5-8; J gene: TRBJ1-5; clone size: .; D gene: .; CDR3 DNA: TGTGCAACAGGCAATCAGCCCCAGCATTTT; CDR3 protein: CATGNQPQHF
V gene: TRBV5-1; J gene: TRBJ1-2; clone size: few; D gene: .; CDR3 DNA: TGCGCCAGCAGCTTCGGTGGCAGTAACTATGGCTACACCTTC; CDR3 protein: CASSFGGSNYGYTF
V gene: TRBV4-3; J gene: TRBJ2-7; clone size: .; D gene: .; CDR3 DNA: TGCGCCAGCTCCCTCGGTCCAGGTTCGGTCGAGCAGTACTTC; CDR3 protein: CASSLGPGSVEQYF
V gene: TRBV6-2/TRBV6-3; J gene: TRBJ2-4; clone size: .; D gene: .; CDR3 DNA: TGTGCCAGCAGTTTACAGGGTCGCGGGAACATTCAGTACTTC; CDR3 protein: CASSLQGRGNIQYF
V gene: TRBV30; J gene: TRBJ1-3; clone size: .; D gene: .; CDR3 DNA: TGTGCCTGGAGCTTGGTAGGAAACACCATATATTTT; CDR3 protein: CAWSLVGNTIYF
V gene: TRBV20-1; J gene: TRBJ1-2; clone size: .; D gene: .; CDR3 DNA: TGCAGTGCACACCCTGGTGGGGGCAGGGGAATCGCTAACTATGGCTACACCTTC; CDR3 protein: CSAHPGGGRGIANYGYTF
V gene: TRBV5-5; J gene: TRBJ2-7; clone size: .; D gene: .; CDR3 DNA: TGTGCCAGCAGCTTGACCAGCCAATTGGCCTACGAGCAGTACTTC; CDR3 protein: CASSLTSQLAYEQYF
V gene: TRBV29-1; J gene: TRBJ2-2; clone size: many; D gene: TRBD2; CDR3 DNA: TGCAGAGTTGATCCGACTAGCGGAGCCGGGGAGCTGTTTTTT; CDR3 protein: CRVDPTSGAGELFF
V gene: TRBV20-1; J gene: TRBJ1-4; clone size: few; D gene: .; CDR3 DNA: TGCAGTGCTGGACCTTCAGACCTAACGGGGGAAAAACTGTTTTTT; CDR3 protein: CSAGPSDLTGEKLFF
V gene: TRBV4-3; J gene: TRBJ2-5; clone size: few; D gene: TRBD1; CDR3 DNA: TGCGCCAGCAGCCAGACGGTCTATGGACAGGGGGCAGAGACCCAGTACTTC; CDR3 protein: CASSQTVYGQGAETQYF
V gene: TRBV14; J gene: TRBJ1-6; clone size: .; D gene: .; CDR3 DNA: TGTGCCAGCAGCCAAGGTTGGGCCCTCCACTTT; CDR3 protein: CASSQGWALHF
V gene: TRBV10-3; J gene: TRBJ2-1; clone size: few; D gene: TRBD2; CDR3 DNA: TGTGCCATCAGACTAGCGGGACCTCAGGATGAGCAGTTCTTC; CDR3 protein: CAIRLAGPQDEQFF
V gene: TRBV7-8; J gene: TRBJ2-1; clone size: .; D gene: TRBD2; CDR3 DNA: TGTGCCAGCAGCTTAAGCGCGGGAGGGTACAATGAGCAGTTCTTC; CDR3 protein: CASSLSAGGYNEQFF
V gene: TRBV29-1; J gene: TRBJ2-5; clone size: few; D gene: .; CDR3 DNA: TGCAGCGTCTCCGGGGCTACTTTAGAGACCCAGTACTTC; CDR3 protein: CSVSGATLETQYF
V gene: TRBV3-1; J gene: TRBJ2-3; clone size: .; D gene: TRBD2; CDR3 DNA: TGTGCCAGCAGCCAAGATAGTAGGAGGACTAGCGGGTCGCCAGATACGCAGTATTTT; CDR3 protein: CASSQDSRRTSGSPDTQYF
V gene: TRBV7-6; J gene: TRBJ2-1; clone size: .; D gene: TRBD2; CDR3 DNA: TGTGCCAGCAGCTTAATTAGGACTAGCGGGGGGAGCTCCTACAATGAGCAGTTCTTC; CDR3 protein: CASSLIRTSGGSSYNEQFF
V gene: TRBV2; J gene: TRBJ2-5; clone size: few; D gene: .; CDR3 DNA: TGTGCCAGCAGTGTTTGGGACCAAGAGACCCAGTACTTC; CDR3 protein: CASSVWDQETQYF
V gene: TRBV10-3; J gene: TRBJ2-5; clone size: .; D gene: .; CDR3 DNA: TGTGCCATCAGCCCGAATGGGGCCGGGGAGACCCAGTACTTC; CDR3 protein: CAISPNGAGETQYF
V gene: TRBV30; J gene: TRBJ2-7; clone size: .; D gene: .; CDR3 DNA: TGTGCCTGGAGCCCCACCGGCGGTTATGGACACGAGCAGTACTTC; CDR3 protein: CAWSPTGGYGHEQYF
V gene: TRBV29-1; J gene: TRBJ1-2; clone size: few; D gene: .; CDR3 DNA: TGCAGCGCCGACAGGACGGGAAACTATGGCTACACCTTC; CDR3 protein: CSADRTGNYGYTF
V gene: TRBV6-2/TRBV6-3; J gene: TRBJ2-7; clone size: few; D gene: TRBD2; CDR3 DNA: TGTGCCAGCAATACGGGAGGGCGTTACGAGCAGTACTTC; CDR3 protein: CASNTGGRYEQYF
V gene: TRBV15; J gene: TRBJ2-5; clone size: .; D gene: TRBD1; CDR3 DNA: TGTGCCACCAGCGGCAACAGGGGCGAGACCCAGTACTTC; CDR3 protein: CATSGNRGETQYF
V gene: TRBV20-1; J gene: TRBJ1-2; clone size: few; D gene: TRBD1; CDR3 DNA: TGCAGTCCAAACAGGGGGCGATCGCCTGGCTACACCTTC; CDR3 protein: CSPNRGRSPGYTF
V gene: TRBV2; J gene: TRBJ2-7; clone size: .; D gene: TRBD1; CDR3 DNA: TGTGCCAGCAGTGCCCGGACAGGCTACGAGCAGTACTTC; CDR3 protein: CASSARTGYEQYF
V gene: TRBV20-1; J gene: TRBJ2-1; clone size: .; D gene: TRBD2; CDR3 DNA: TGCAGCGTAGCGGGGGACAGTAATGAGCAGTTCTTC; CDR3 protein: CSVAGDSNEQFF
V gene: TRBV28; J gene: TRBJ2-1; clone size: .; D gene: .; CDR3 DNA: TGTGCCAGCAGTTTCCTTACGGGGGATGAGCAGTTCTTC; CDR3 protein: CASSFLTGDEQFF
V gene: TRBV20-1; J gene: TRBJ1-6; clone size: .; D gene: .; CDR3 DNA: TGCAGTGCGCCCGGACAGAATTCTTCACCCCTCCACTTT; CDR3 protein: CSAPGQNSSPLHF
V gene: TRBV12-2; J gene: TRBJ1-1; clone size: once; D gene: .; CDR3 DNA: TGTGCAAGTCGTCTGCGGGACAGGGGGATGAACACTGAAGCTTTCTTT; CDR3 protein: CASRLRDRGMNTEAFF
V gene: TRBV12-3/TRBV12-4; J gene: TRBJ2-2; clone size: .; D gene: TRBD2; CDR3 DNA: TGTGCCACGCACACTAGCGGGGTAGAAACCGGGGAGCTGTTTTTT; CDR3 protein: CATHTSGVETGELFF
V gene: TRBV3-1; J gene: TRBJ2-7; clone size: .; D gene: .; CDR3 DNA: TGTGCCAAGGTCCCAAGGGCCTGGTGGTACGAGCAGTACTTC; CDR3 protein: CAKVPRAWWYEQYF
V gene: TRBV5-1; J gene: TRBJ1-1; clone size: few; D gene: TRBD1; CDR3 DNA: TGCGCCAGCAGCTTGGGGCCAGGGGGTAACACTGAAGCTTTCTTT; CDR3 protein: CASSLGPGGNTEAFF
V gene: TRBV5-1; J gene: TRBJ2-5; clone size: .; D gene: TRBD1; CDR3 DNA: TGCGCCAGCAGCACCACACTACAGGGGGCTTTAGAGACCCAGTACTTC; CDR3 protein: CASSTTLQGALETQYF
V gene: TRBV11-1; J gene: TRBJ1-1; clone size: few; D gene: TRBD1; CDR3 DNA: TGTGCCAGCAGGTATGCCAGGACCGGACAGGCAATGAACACTGAAGCTTTCTTT; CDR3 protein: CASRYARTGQAMNTEAFF
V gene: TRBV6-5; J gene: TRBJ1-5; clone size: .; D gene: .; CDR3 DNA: TGTGCCAGCAGTTACTCGAGAAGGGACTCTAGCAATCAGCCCCAGCATTTT; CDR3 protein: CASSYSRRDSSNQPQHF
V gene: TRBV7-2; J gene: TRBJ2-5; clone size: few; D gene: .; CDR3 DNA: TGTGCCAGCAGCTTTAACGCCGGGACCCAGTACTTC; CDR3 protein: CASSFNAGTQYF
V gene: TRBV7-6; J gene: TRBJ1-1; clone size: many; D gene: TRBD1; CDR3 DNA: TGTGCCAGCAGTTTGGACAGGGGAGACACTGAAGCTTTCTTT; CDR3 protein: CASSLDRGDTEAFF
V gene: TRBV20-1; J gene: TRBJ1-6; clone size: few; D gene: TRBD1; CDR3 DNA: TGCAGTGCTAGCGCCGGGACAGGGGGTTCACCCCTCCACTTT; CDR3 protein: CSASAGTGGSPLHF
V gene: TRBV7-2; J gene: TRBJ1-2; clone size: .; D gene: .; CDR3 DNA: TGTGCCAGCAGCCCCCGATCCAGCGCTAACTATGGCTACACCTTC; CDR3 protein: CASSPRSSANYGYTF
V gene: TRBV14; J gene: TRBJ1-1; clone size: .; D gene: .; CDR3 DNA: TGTGCCAGCAGCCTCCAGACATGGATGAACACTGAAGCTTTCTTT; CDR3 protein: CASSLQTWMNTEAFF
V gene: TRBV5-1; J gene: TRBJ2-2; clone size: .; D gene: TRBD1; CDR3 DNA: TGCGCCAGCAGCTACGGGACAGGGGGCGGCGGGGAGCTGTTTTTT; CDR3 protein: CASSYGTGGGGELFF
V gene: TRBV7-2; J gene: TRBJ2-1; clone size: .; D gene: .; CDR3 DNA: TGTGCCAGCAGCTTAATCTTCCCCTACAATGAGCAGTTCTTC; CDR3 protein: CASSLIFPYNEQFF
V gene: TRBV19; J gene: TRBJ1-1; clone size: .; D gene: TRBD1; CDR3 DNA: TGTGCCAGTAGCACACAGGGGGACCTCTCTGAAGCTTTCTTT; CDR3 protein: CASSTQGDLSEAFF
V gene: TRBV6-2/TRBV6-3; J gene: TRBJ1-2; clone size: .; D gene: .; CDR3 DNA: TGTGCCAGCAGTTACCAGGGAAAGGATGGCTACACCTTC; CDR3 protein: CASSYQGKDGYTF
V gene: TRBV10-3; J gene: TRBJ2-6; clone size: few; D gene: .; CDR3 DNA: TGTGCCATCAGCACAGGGTCGGGGGCCAACGTCCTGACTTTC; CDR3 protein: CAISTGSGANVLTF
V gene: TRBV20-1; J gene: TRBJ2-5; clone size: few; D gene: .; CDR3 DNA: TGCAGTGCTAGAGAGCCAGGGAAGCGAGAGACCCAGTACTTC; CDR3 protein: CSAREPGKRETQYF
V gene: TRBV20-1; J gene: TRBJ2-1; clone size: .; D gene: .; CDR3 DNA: TGCAGTGCTAGAGAGTGGTTCGATGAGCAGTTCTTC; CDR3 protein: CSAREWFDEQFF
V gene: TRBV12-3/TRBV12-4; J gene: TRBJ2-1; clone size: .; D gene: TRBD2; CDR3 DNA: TGTGCCAGCAGTTTAAAGCTAGCGGGGTACAATGAGCAGTTCTTC; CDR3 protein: CASSLKLAGYNEQFF
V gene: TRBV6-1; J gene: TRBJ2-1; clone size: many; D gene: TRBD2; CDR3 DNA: TGTGCCAGCAAGACTAGCGGGAGCTACAATGAGCAGTTCTTC; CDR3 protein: CASKTSGSYNEQFF
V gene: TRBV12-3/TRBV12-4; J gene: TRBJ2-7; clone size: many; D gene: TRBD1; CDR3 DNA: TGTGCCAGCAGTTTAGACGGGACAGGTATGGTCGAGCAGTACTTC; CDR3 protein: CASSLDGTGMVEQYF
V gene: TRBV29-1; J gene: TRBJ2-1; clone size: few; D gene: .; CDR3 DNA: TGCAGCGTATCACAGGGACCCCCGGGGGAGCAGTTCTTC; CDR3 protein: CSVSQGPPGEQFF
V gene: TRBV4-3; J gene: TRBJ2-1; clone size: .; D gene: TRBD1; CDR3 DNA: TGCGCCAGCAGCCAAGAGGGGACAGGGGGATACAATGAGCAGTTCTTC; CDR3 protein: CASSQEGTGGYNEQFF
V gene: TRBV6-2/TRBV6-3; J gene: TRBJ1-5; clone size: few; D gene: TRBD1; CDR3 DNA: TGTGCCAGCAGTTATACTGGGACAGGCAATCAGCCCCAGCATTTT; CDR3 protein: CASSYTGTGNQPQHF